This entry lists 20 T cell receptor beta chains sequenced from one sample in a study of T cell responses to AZD1222 COVID-19 vaccine. The assay was immunoSEQ multiplex PCR, and TCRdb's table has in-frame clones only and misses some. The data show 95,000 to 150,000 clones, more than 80% seen once. The sequencing here drew on peripheral blood, taken on day 0 of AZD1222 vaccination. Receptors originate from an adult in good health.

The chain recombines TRBV6-2 or TRBV6-3 with TRBJ1-5; D not certain. CDR1 is MNHEY and CDR2 is SVGEGT in the germline V gene. The V and J ends lost 5 bases and 2 bases respectively, with 4 bases between them. The CDR3 consists of 12 residues. The chain's CDR3 is CASSRGNQPQHF. DNA for the CDR3: TGTGCCAGCAGTCGAGGCAATCAGCCCCAGCATTTT.

The rearrangement joins TRBV30 to TRBJ1-2; 8 nucleotides align to TRBD1. Germline V CDR1 and CDR2: GTSNPN, SVGIG (reference sequence). CDR3 length: 13 amino acids. V lost 8 bases, J lost 4 bases, and 9 bases stayed unmatched. In nucleotides, the CDR3 is TGTGCCCGCCAACAGGGGGTGACCTATGGCTACACCTTC. Amino acids: CARQQGVTYGYTF.

This sequence joins TRBV20-1 and TRBJ2-5; 7 nucleotides line up with TRBD1. The junction had 10 bases not matched to a gene; V was cut back by 3 bases and J by 3 bases. The germline V gene encodes CDR1 DFQATT and CDR2 SNEGSKA (reference sequence). The CDR3 spans 15 residues. The CDR3 here is CSASAAGGREETQYF. Written as DNA, the CDR3 is TGCAGTGCTAGTGCCGCAGGGGGTAGAGAAGAGACCCAGTACTTC.

The chain employs TRBV27 and TRBJ2-1, with D possibly being TRBD2 (5 bases). Germline V gene data show CDR1 as MNHEY and CDR2 as SMNVEV (reference sequence). The CDR3 contains 14 residues. V dropped 6 bases and J dropped 6 bases, with 15 bases sitting between them. This chain's CDR3 is CASRLSRAGNEQFF. In nucleotides, the CDR3 is TGTGCCAGCAGGCTATCCCGGGCGGGCAATGAGCAGTTCTTC.

CDR3 in DNA: TGCGCCAGCAAACAGGGGGTCACCGGGGAGCTGTTTTTT. This gives the protein CASKQGVTGELFF. The rearrangement joins TRBV5-1 to TRBJ2-2, with 8 positions matching TRBD1. Germline V CDR1 and CDR2: SGHRS, YFSETQ. This CDR3 spans 13 amino acids. V lost 6 bases, J lost 4 bases, and 2 bases stayed unmatched.

The rearrangement uses TRBV5-1 and TRBJ2-7; 9 nucleotides align to TRBD1. Germline-derived CDR1 and CDR2 are SGHRS and YFSETQ. After removal of 2 bases from V and 1 base from J, the junction contained 4 bases not matched to a gene. The CDR3 contains 15 residues. The CDR3 nucleotides are TGCGCCAGCAGCTTTTGGACAGGGGTATCCTACGAGCAGTACTTC. Amino acid sequence: CASSFWTGVSYEQYF. Together with reference TRBV5-1 and TRBJ2-7, the CDR3 gives the full variable domain: KAGVTQTPRYLIKTRGQQVTLSCSPISGHRSVSWYQQTPGQGLQFLFEYFSETQRNKGNFPGRFSGRQFSNSRSEMNVSTLELGDSALYLCASSFWTGVSYEQYFGPGTRLTVT.

This chain joins TRBV28 and TRBJ2-2; 9 nucleotides agree with TRBD1. J lost 4 bases, V lost 2 bases, and 5 bases had no gene match. Germline CDR1 MDHEN, CDR2 SYDVKM. The CDR3 is 16 amino acids. The CDR3 DNA is TGTGCCAGCAGTTTAGGGGACAGGGTGGGCACCGGGGAGCTGTTTTTT. Its translation is CASSLGDRVGTGELFF.

The V call is TRBV2, the J call TRBJ2-1, with 8 positions matching TRBD2. Germline-derived CDR1 and CDR2 are SNHLY and FYNNEI. Trimming took 7 bases from V and 9 from J; bases not matched to a gene: 14. The CDR3 spans 15 residues. CDR3 in amino acids: CASTLAGPGRGEQFF. The CDR3 DNA follows: TGTGCCAGCACCCTAGCGGGCCCTGGCAGGGGTGAGCAGTTCTTC.

The chain couples TRBV24-1 to TRBJ1-2; a weak D match, TRBD1 (5 bases). The CDR3 totals 13 residues. The V and J ends lost 4 bases and 8 bases respectively, with 13 bases between them. Germline V gives CDR1 KGHDR, CDR2 SFDVKD. The CDR3 region has the DNA TGTGCCACCAGTGAGCCCCAGGGTAGCGGCTACACCTTC. This sequence encodes CATSEPQGSGYTF.

The V call is TRBV5-1, the J call TRBJ2-2; maybe TRBD1 (5 bases). The germline V gene has CDR1 SGHRS and CDR2 YFSETQ. The V end was cut by 0 bases, the J end by 4 bases, with 10 bases between. The CDR3 consists of 15 residues. CDR3 nucleotide sequence: TGCGCCAGCAGCTTGGAAGGGGTGGGCACCGGGGAGCTGTTTTTT. It codes for CASSLEGVGTGELFF.

This chain uses TRBV3-1 (or the pseudogene TRBV3-2) with TRBJ1-2, with D uncertain. There are 12 residues in the CDR3. Germline loops: CDR1 LGHDT, CDR2 YNNKEL (reference sequence). With 0 bases removed from V and 7 bases from J, the gap between germline ends came to 6 bases. CDR3 sequence (DNA): TGTGCCAGCAGCCAAGATGCATTTGGCTACACCTTC. The encoded protein is CASSQDAFGYTF.

In this sample, this clone turned up a few times. The chain links TRBV7-2 to TRBJ2-3, with TRBD1 matching 9 bases. Germline lookup yields CDR1 SGHTA and CDR2 FQGNSA. The CDR3 is made up of 19 amino acids. With 6 bases clipped from V and 2 bases from J, the junction kept 18 bases outside the gene matches. The CDR3, as DNA: TGTGCCAGCAGATTGAGGACAGGGGCGGTCTCTATGGACACAGATACGCAGTATTTT. Encoded protein: CASRLRTGAVSMDTDTQYF.

Written as DNA, the CDR3 is TGTGCCAGCAGCTACCTACAAGGCCAGCAGAACACTGAAGCTTTCTTT. It codes for CASSYLQGQQNTEAFF. The chain joins TRBV6-5 to TRBJ1-1; D unclear. Per germline, CDR1 MNHEY and CDR2 SVGAGI. Trimming left V 6 bases short and J 1 base short, with 18 bases between. The CDR3 length is 16 residues.

This chain connects TRBV4-3 to TRBJ2-7; maybe TRBD2 (6 bases). V was cut by 0 bases and J by 12 bases, with 12 bases left in between. This CDR3 has 12 amino acids. Germline CDR1 is LGHNA and CDR2 is YSLEER. CDR3 coding DNA: TGCGCCAGCAGCCAAGAGGGAGGCCGGAGGTACTTC. This translates into CASSQEGGRRYF.

This sequence joins TRBV28 and TRBJ2-2; TRBD1 agrees at 9 bases. The CDR3 contains 15 residues. CDR1 MDHEN and CDR2 SYDVKM come from the germline V gene. With 6 bases clipped from V and 8 bases from J, the junction kept 10 bases outside the gene matches. The DNA for the CDR3 is TGTGCCAGCAGCATAACAGGGGGCGTATTAGGGGAGCTGTTTTTT. This codes for CASSITGGVLGELFF.

This chain links TRBV11-2 with TRBJ2-3, with 7 bases aligning to TRBD1. Trimming took 3 bases from V and 1 from J; bases not matched to a gene: 4. The length of the CDR3 is 15 residues. Looked up from germline, CDR1 is SGHAT and CDR2 is FQNNGV. In DNA form, the CDR3 reads TGTGCCAGCAGCTTGGGACAGCGCCGCACAGATACGCAGTATTTT. Protein: CASSLGQRRTDTQYF.

The V call is TRBV19, the J call TRBJ1-4; D is uncertain. V was shortened by 0 bases and J by 0 bases, with 11 bases between the two germline ends. This CDR3 contains 17 residues. Germline lookup yields CDR1 LNHDA and CDR2 SQIVND (reference sequence). The CDR3 loop is CASSIDNSATTNEKLFF. CDR3 sequence (DNA): TGTGCCAGTAGTATAGATAATTCGGCAACAACTAATGAAAAACTGTTTTTT. Full variable domain (missing parts from reference TRBV19 and TRBJ1-4): DGGITQSPKYLFRKEGQNVTLSCEQNLNHDAMYWYRQDPGQGLRLIYYSQIVNDFQKGDIAEGYSVSREKKESFPLTVTSAQKNPTAFYLCASSIDNSATTNEKLFFGSGTQLSVL.

This chain uses TRBV9 with TRBJ1-1; possible D gene TRBD1, 6 bases. There are 16 residues in the CDR3. Germline V gene sequence: CDR1 SGDLS, CDR2 YYNGEE. The germline V and J ends were trimmed by 4 bases and 0 bases, with 16 bases remaining between them. The CDR3 nucleotides read TGTGCCAGCAGCCCACGTAGGGGGACCGTGAACACTGAAGCTTTCTTT. As protein: CASSPRRGTVNTEAFF.

J is TRBJ2-7 and V is TRBV3-1 (or the pseudogene TRBV3-2), with 8 bases aligning to TRBD2. CDR1 and CDR2 from the germline V gene are LGHDT and YNNKEL (reference sequence). Losses at the gene ends were 6 bases for V and 2 bases for J; bases not matched to a gene: 12. CDR3 length equals 16 residues. The CDR3 DNA sequence: TGTGCCAGCAGTTCCAGCCAGGGACTAGAGCCCTACGAGCAGTACTTC. As protein: CASSSSQGLEPYEQYF.

V usage is TRBV29-1 and J usage is TRBJ1-2, with 10 bases identical to TRBD1. The CDR3 is made up of 17 amino acids. Germline V gene lookup returns CDR1 SQVTM and CDR2 ANQGSEA. The V and J ends lost 3 bases and 4 bases, in that order; junction bases with no gene match: 14. The CDR3 bases are TGCAGCGTTGATACCATTTCCGGGACAGGGGTCCGCTATGGCTACACCTTC. This gives the protein CSVDTISGTGVRYGYTF.